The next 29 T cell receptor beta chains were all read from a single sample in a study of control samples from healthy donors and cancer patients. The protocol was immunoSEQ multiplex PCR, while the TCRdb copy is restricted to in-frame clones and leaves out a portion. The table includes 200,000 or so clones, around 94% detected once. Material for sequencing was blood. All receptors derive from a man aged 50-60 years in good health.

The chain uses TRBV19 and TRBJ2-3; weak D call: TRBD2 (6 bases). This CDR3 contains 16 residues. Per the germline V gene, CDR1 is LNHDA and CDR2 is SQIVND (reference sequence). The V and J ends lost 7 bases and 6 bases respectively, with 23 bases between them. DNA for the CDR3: TGTGCCAGTACTTGGGGAGGTAGAGGGTCGTCGGATACGCAGTATTTT. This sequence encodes CASTWGGRGSSDTQYF.

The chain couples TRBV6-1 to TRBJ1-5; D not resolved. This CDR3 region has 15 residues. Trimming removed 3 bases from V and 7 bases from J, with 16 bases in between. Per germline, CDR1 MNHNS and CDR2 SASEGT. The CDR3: CASSDAGGKEQPQHF. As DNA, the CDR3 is TGTGCCAGCAGTGACGCGGGCGGGAAAGAACAGCCCCAGCATTTT.

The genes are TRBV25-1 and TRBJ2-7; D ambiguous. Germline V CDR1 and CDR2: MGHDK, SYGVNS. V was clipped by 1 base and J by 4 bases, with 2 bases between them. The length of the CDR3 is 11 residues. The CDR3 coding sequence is TGTGCCAGCAGTGAATCGTACGAGCAGTACTTC. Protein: CASSESYEQYF.

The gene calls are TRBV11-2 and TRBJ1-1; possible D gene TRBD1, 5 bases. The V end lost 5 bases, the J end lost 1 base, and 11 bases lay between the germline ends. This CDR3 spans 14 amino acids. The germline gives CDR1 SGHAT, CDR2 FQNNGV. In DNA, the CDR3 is TGTGCCAGCAGCCCAGGGTCCCCGAACACTGAAGCTTTCTTT. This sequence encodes CASSPGSPNTEAFF.

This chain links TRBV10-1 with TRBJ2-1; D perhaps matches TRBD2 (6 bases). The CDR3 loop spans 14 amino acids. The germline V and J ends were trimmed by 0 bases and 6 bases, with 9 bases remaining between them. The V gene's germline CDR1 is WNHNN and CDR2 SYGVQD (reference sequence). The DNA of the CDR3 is TGCGCCAGCAGTGAGTCGCGGGGACCCAATGAGCAGTTCTTC. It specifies CASSESRGPNEQFF.

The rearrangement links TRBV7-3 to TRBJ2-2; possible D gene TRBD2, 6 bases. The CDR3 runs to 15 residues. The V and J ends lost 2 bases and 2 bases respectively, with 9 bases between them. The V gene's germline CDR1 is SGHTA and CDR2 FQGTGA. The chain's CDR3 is CASSLSGGNTGELFF. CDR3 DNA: TGTGCCAGCAGCTTATCCGGGGGAAACACCGGGGAGCTGTTTTTT. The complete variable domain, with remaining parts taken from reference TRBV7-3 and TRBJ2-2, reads GAGVSQTPSNKVTEKGKYVELRCDPISGHTALYWYRQSLGQGPEFLIYFQGTGAADDSGLPNDRFFAVRPEGSVSTLKIQRTERGDSAVYLCASSLSGGNTGELFFGEGSRLTVL.

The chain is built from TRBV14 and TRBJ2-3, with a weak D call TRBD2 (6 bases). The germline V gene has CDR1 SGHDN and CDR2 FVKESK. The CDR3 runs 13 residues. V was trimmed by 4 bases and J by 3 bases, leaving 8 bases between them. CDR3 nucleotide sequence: TGTGCCAGCAGCCGACTAGGAACAGATACGCAGTATTTT. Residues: CASSRLGTDTQYF.

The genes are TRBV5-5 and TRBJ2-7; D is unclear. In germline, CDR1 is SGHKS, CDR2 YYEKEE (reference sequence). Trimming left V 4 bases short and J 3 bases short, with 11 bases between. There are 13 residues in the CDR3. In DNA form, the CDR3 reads TGTGCCAGCAGCCGGGTCGCCTTCTACGAGCAGTACGTC. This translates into CASSRVAFYEQYV.

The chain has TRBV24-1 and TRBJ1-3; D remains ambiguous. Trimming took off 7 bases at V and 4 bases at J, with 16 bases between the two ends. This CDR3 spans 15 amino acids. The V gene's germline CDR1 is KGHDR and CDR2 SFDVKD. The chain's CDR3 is CATSAARADGNTIYF. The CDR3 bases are TGTGCCACCAGCGCTGCCCGGGCGGACGGAAACACCATATATTTT.

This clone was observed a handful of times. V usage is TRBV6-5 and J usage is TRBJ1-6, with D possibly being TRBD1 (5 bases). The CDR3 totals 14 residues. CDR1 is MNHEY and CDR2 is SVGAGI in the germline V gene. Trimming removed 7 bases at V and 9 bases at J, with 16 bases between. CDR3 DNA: TGTGCCAGCATGTACGGACAAAAGCCTTCACCCCTCCACTTT. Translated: CASMYGQKPSPLHF.

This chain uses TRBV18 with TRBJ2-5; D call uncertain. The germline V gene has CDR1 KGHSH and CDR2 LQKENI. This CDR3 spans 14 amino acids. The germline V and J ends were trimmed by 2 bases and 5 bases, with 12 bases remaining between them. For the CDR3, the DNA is TGTGCCAGCTCACCAACCACGGCTGGGGAGACCCAGTACTTC. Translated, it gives CASSPTTAGETQYF.

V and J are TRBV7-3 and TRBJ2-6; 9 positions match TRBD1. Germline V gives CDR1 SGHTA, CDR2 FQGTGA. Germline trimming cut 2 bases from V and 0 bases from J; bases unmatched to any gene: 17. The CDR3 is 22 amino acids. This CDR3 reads CASSLLHFLAGQGYSGANVLTF. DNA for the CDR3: TGTGCCAGCAGCTTACTACATTTCCTGGCGGGACAGGGATACTCTGGGGCCAACGTCCTGACTTTC.

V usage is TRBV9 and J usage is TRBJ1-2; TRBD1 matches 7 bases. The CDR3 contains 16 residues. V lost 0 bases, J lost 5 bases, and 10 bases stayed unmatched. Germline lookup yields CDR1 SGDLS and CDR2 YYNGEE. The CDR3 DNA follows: TGTGCCAGCAGCGTAGTAATGTCAGGGGGAGAATATGGCTACACCTTC. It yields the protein CASSVVMSGGEYGYTF.

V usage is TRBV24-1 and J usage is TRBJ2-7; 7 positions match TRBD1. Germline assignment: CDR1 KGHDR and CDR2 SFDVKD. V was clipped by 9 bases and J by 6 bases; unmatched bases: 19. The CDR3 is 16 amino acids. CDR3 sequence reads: CATLTFRDSPLREQYV. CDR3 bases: TGTGCCACCCTCACATTCCGGGACAGCCCCTTGCGCGAGCAGTACGTC.

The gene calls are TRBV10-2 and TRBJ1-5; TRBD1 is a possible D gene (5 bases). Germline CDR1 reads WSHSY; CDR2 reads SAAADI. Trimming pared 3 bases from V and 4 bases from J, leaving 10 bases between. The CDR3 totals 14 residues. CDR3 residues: CASSESGTNQPQHF. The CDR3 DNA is TGCGCCAGCAGTGAAAGTGGGACGAATCAGCCCCAGCATTTT.

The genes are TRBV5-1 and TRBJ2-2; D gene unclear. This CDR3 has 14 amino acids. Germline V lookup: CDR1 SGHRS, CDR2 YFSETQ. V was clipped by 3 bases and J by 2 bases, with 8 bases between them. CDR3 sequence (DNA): TGCGCCAGCAGCTCCGACGTTAACACCGGGGAGCTGTTTTTT. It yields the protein CASSSDVNTGELFF.

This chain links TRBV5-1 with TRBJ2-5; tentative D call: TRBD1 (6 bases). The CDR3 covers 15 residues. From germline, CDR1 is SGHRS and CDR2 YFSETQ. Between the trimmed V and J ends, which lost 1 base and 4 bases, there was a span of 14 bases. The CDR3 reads CASSLIGDRRETQYF. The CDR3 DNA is TGCGCCAGCAGCTTGATCGGCGACAGGAGAGAGACCCAGTACTTC.

The CDR3 DNA reads as TGTGCCAGCAGCCCTTTGACAGGGAGGACCTACGAGCAGTACGTC. Its protein product is CASSPLTGRTYEQYV. The gene calls are TRBV5-5 and TRBJ2-7, with a possible D match to TRBD1 (7 bases). The CDR3 is 15 residues long. Deletions cut 4 bases from V and 2 bases from J, with 16 bases between. Germline CDR1 reads SGHKS; CDR2 reads YYEKEE (reference sequence).

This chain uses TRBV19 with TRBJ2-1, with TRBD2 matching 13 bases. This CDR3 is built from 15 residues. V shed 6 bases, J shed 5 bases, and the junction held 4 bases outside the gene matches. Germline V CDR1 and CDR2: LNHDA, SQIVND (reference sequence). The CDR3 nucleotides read TGTGCCAGTAGCCTAACTAGCGGGGGGGACAATGAGCAGTTCTTC. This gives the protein CASSLTSGGDNEQFF.

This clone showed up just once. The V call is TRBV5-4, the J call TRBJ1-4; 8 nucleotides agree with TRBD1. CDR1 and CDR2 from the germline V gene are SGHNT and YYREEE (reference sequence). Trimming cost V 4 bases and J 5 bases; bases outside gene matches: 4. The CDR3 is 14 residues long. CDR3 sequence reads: CASSRDRRNEKLFF. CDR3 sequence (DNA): TGTGCCAGCAGCCGGGACAGGAGAAATGAAAAACTGTTTTTT.

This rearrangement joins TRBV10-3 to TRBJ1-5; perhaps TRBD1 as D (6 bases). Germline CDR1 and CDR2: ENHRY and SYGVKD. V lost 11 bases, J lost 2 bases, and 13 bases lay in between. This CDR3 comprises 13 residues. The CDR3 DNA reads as TGTGCCGGGGGCCAGGAGGGCAATCAGCCCCAGCATTTT. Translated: CAGGQEGNQPQHF.

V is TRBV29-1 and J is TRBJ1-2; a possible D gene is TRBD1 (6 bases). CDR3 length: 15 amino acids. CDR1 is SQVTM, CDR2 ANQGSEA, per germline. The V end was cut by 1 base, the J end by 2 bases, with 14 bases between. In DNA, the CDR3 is TGCAGCGTTGAAGGTAACAAGGGGGAAAACTATGGCTACACCTTC. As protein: CSVEGNKGENYGYTF.

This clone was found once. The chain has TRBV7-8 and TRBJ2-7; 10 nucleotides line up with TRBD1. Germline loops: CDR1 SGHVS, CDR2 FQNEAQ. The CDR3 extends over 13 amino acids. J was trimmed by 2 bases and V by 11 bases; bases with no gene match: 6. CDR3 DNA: TGTGCCGTAGGACAGGGGGTGGCCTACGAGCAGTACGTC. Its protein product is CAVGQGVAYEQYV.

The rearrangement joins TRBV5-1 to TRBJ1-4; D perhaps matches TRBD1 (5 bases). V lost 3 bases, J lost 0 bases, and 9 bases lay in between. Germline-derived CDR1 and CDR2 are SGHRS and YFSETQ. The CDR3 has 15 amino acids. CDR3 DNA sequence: TGCGCCAGCAGCTCCGGGACGTCAACTAATGAAAAACTGTTTTTT. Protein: CASSSGTSTNEKLFF.

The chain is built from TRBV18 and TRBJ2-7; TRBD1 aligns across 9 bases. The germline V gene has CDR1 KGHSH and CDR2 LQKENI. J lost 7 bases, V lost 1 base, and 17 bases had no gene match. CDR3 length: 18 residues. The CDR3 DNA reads TGTGCCAGCTCACCACTCTCCCCTATCACAGGGGGCTTACGGGAGCAGTACTTC. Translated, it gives CASSPLSPITGGLREQYF.

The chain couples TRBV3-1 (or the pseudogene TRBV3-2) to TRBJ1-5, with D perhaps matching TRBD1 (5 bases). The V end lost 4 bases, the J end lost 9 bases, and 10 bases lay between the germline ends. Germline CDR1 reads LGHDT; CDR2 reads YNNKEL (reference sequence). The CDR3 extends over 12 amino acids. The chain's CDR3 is CASSLGVGPQHF. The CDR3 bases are TGTGCCAGCAGCCTAGGGGTTGGGCCCCAGCATTTT.

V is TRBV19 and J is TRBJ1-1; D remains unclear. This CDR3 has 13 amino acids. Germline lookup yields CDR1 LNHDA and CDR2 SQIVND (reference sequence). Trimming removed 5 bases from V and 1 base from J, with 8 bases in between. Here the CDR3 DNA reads TGTGCCAGTAGTCGACCCCGGAACACTGAAGCTTTCTTT. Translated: CASSRPRNTEAFF.

The CDR3 spells CASSLAGAGSSYNSPLHF. The CDR3 bases are TGCGCCAGCAGCTTGGCCGGGGCGGGCAGCTCCTATAATTCACCCCTCCACTTT. The chain recombines TRBV5-1 with TRBJ1-6; D possibly corresponds to TRBD1 (5 bases). V lost 0 bases to trimming and J lost 0 bases, with 13 bases between them. The length of the CDR3 is 18 residues. Germline V gene lookup returns CDR1 SGHRS and CDR2 YFSETQ. Full variable domain (missing parts from reference TRBV5-1 and TRBJ1-6): KAGVTQTPRYLIKTRGQQVTLSCSPISGHRSVSWYQQTPGQGLQFLFEYFSETQRNKGNFPGRFSGRQFSNSRSEMNVSTLELGDSALYLCASSLAGAGSSYNSPLHFGNGTRLTVT.

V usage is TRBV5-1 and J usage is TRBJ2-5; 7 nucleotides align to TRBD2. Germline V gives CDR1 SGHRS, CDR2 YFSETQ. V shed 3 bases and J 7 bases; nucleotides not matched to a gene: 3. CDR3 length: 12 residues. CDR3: CASSWGGGTQYF. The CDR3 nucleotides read TGCGCCAGCAGCTGGGGGGGAGGGACCCAGTACTTC.